A selection of T cell receptor beta chains follows, all from one sample in a study of blood T cells in healthy people across ages. TCRdb reprocessed the 5' RACE reads via MiXCR and lists one record per CDR3 protein. Of about 1.7 million distinct CDR3 sequences listed, about 28% were seen once; the top ten hold less than 9.5%. Sample: blood. Every receptor here comes from a woman aged 25 to 39 in good health. Both conserved end residues are part of each CDR3. A D gene is named only where the DNA matches it firmly. The size entry is marked missing in some rows and otherwise reads once, few, many or a size class.

clone_size	j_call	v_call	d_call	cdr3_aa	cdr3_nt
-	TRBJ2-4	TRBV9	TRBD1	CASSVGAPQGPVGNIQYF	TGTGCCAGCAGCGTAGGCGCCCCACAGGGGCCAGTGGGAAACATTCAGTACTTC
many	TRBJ2-1	TRBV5-1	TRBD1	CASSLDRAGNEQFF	TGCGCCAGCAGCCTAGACAGGGCAGGAAATGAGCAGTTCTTC
-	TRBJ2-5	TRBV5-1	-	CASSPLGERETQYF	TGCGCCAGCAGCCCACTAGGGGAACGAGAGACCCAGTACTTC
-	TRBJ2-1	TRBV29-1	-	CSVGRDAEQFF	TGCAGCGTTGGTCGCGACGCTGAGCAGTTCTTC
-	TRBJ1-2	TRBV6-6	TRBD1	CASSRLLQGAPDYGYTF	TGTGCCAGCAGCCGATTACTACAGGGGGCGCCGGACTATGGCTACACCTTC
-	TRBJ2-5	TRBV2	TRBD2	CASRGGSGSQTQYF	TGTGCCAGCAGGGGGGGTAGCGGGAGTCAGACCCAGTACTTC
few	TRBJ1-1	TRBV19	-	CASRFRVGTEAFF	TGTGCCAGTCGATTCAGGGTCGGGACTGAAGCTTTCTTT
few	TRBJ1-2	TRBV2	-	CASSEALPWQGGGYTF	TGTGCCAGCAGTGAAGCGCTTCCATGGCAGGGAGGTGGCTACACCTTC
-	TRBJ2-5	TRBV4-2	TRBD2	CASSQEWLAGGPPMPQYF	TGTGCCAGCAGCCAAGAGTGGCTAGCGGGGGGCCCCCCGATGCCCCAGTACTTC
-	TRBJ2-5	TRBV5-1	TRBD2	CASSEVLAGGGTQYF	TGCGCCAGCAGCGAGGTGCTGGCGGGGGGAGGGACCCAGTACTTC
-	TRBJ2-4	TRBV11-2	TRBD2	CASSRLAGATKNIQYF	TGTGCCAGCAGCCGTCTAGCGGGGGCGACCAAAAACATTCAGTACTTC
-	TRBJ1-5	TRBV20-1	-	CSASISRLQPQHF	TGCAGTGCTAGCATATCTCGCCTTCAGCCCCAGCATTTT
-	TRBJ2-3	TRBV19	-	CASSIGISTDTQYF	TGTGCCAGTAGTATCGGGATCAGCACAGATACGCAGTATTTT
-	TRBJ2-7	TRBV7-2	TRBD2	CASSPTGLAGYEQYF	TGTGCCAGCAGCCCCACGGGACTAGCGGGATACGAGCAGTACTTC
few	TRBJ2-1	TRBV9	TRBD2	CASKRGGGEYNEQFF	TGTGCCAGCAAACGGGGCGGGGGGGAATACAATGAGCAGTTCTTC
few	TRBJ1-4	TRBV20-1	-	CSADRGSVDDKLFF	TGCAGTGCGGACCGCGGCTCGGTTGATGACAAACTGTTTTTT
-	TRBJ2-1	TRBV5-1	TRBD2	CASKASGGDNEQFF	TGCGCCAGCAAAGCTAGCGGGGGGGACAATGAGCAGTTCTTC
-	TRBJ1-5	TRBV5-1	TRBD1	CASSLGGADSNQPQHF	TGCGCCAGCAGCTTAGGGGGCGCAGATAGCAATCAGCCCCAGCATTTT
-	TRBJ1-6	TRBV5-1	-	CASSRDPSGGYNSPLHF	TGCGCCAGCAGCAGGGACCCCTCCGGAGGCTATAATTCACCCCTCCACTTT
-	TRBJ2-3	TRBV5-1	TRBD1	CAIELGDSTTDTQYF	TGCGCCATCGAGCTCGGGGACAGCACTACAGATACGCAGTATTTT
-	TRBJ2-7	TRBV12-3/TRBV12-4	-	CASADVGGHYEQYF	TGTGCCAGCGCCGATGTAGGCGGGCACTACGAGCAGTACTTC
-	TRBJ2-7	TRBV4-2	TRBD1	CASSQAPDREIGYEQYF	TGTGCCAGCAGCCAAGCCCCAGACAGGGAAATAGGCTACGAGCAGTACTTC
few	TRBJ2-5	TRBV7-2	-	CASSQGTSGGTQYF	TGTGCCAGCAGCCAAGGGACTTCCGGCGGGACCCAGTACTTC
-	TRBJ2-5	TRBV4-1	-	CASSPGGTAKPQTQYF	TGCGCCAGCAGCCCTGGAGGGACGGCCAAGCCCCAGACCCAGTACTTC
-	TRBJ2-1	TRBV7-3	TRBD2	CASSFASGSNEQFF	TGTGCCAGCAGCTTCGCTAGCGGGAGTAATGAGCAGTTCTTC
few	TRBJ2-3	TRBV7-9	TRBD2	CASSRRGTSIGDTQYF	TGTGCCAGCAGCAGGCGGGGGACTAGCATTGGAGATACGCAGTATTTT
many	TRBJ2-1	TRBV15	-	CATSRKLPYNEQFF	TGTGCCACCAGCCGTAAGCTCCCCTACAATGAGCAGTTCTTC
few	TRBJ2-1	TRBV7-9	TRBD1	CASSLYQGVDEQFF	TGTGCCAGCAGCTTGTATCAGGGGGTGGATGAGCAGTTCTTC
few	TRBJ2-7	TRBV7-2	-	CASSLDGGSAYEQYF	TGTGCCAGCAGCTTAGATGGGGGTTCTGCCTACGAGCAGTACTTC
-	TRBJ1-5	TRBV6-5	-	CASSYSAAYQPQHF	TGTGCCAGCAGTTACTCGGCAGCATATCAGCCCCAGCATTTT
once	TRBJ1-1	TRBV6-5	-	CASSSTGQGEAFF	TGTGCCAGCAGTTCGACAGGCCAGGGTGAAGCTTTCTTT
-	TRBJ1-2	TRBV5-1	-	CASILGRGNLLSRGYTF	TGCGCCAGCATCTTGGGCCGAGGAAATCTGCTGAGCCGTGGCTACACCTTC
few	TRBJ2-1	TRBV20-1	TRBD1	CSARVIGTVKDEQFF	TGCAGTGCTAGGGTCATAGGGACAGTTAAGGATGAGCAGTTCTTC
many	TRBJ1-2	TRBV20-1	-	CSATTGGYTF	TGCAGTGCTACCACAGGGGGCTACACCTTC
many	TRBJ2-1	TRBV12-3/TRBV12-4	-	CASSRERNEQFF	TGTGCCAGCAGCCGGGAGAGGAATGAGCAGTTCTTC
-	TRBJ2-7	TRBV7-3	-	CASSVVRGRSSYEQYF	TGTGCCAGCAGCGTCGTTCGTGGGCGAAGCTCCTACGAGCAGTACTTC
many	TRBJ2-7	TRBV10-3	-	CAISEGDKPLGAEQYF	TGTGCCATCAGTGAGGGGGATAAACCCCTCGGGGCTGAGCAGTACTTC
few	TRBJ1-6	TRBV2	TRBD1	CASSGAGGSNSPLHF	TGTGCCAGCAGTGGGGCAGGGGGCAGCAATTCACCCCTCCACTTT
-	TRBJ1-5	TRBV6-6	-	CASSPLAGSNQPQHF	TGTGCCAGCAGCCCTCTTGCGGGAAGCAATCAGCCCCAGCATTTT
many	TRBJ2-5	TRBV5-1	TRBD1	CASSLAGQGARETQYF	TGCGCCAGCAGCCTGGCGGGACAGGGGGCACGAGAGACCCAGTACTTC